The rows below give T cell receptor beta chains drawn from one sample of a study of a mutant IDH1 vaccine in newly diagnosed glioma. The protocol was immunoSEQ multiplex PCR, while the TCRdb copy is restricted to in-frame clones and leaves out a portion. The sample lists roughly 25,000 clones, roughly 90% occurring once. The sample in question was PBMCs, obtained from a glioma patient treated with radiotherapy, temozolomide or both. Receptor source: a man between 25 and 39 years old with glioma. Both conserved end residues are part of each CDR3. A D gene is named only where the DNA matches it firmly. Expanded clones are given a class, and other clones once, few, many or no size at all.

CDR3nt: TGCGCCAGCAGCCTAGGACTAGCGGACTACAATGAGCAGTTCTTC
CDR3aa: CASSLGLADYNEQFF
d_gene: TRBD2
j_gene: TRBJ2-1
v_gene: TRBV5-1
abundance: .

CDR3nt: TGTGCCAGCAGCAGGGGCGGGGGGGCTAACTATGGCTACACCTTC
CDR3aa: CASSRGGGANYGYTF
d_gene: .
j_gene: TRBJ1-2
v_gene: TRBV7-2
abundance: .

CDR3nt: TGTGCCGCTAGAGATCCGGCGACGCAGTACTTC
CDR3aa: CAARDPATQYF
d_gene: .
j_gene: TRBJ2-7
v_gene: TRBV6-1
abundance: .

CDR3nt: TGTGCCAGCAGCTTGGAAGGGACTAACTATGGCTACACCTTC
CDR3aa: CASSLEGTNYGYTF
d_gene: .
j_gene: TRBJ1-2
v_gene: TRBV5-6
abundance: .

CDR3nt: TGTGCCAGTACCTATGGTTGGGGGAAAGGAAACACCATATATTTT
CDR3aa: CASTYGWGKGNTIYF
d_gene: .
j_gene: TRBJ1-3
v_gene: TRBV19
abundance: .

CDR3nt: TGTGCCAGCAGTGAAAGGGCAGGGGGCAGGGAGACCCAGTACTTC
CDR3aa: CASSERAGGRETQYF
d_gene: TRBD1
j_gene: TRBJ2-5
v_gene: TRBV2
abundance: .

CDR3nt: TGTGCCAGCAGCCAACCCACGGACGCTCAGGGTGCAACTAATGAAAAACTGTTTTTT
CDR3aa: CASSQPTDAQGATNEKLFF
d_gene: .
j_gene: TRBJ1-4
v_gene: TRBV7-9
abundance: .

CDR3nt: TGTGCCAGCAGTGAACAGAGCTCTGGGGCCAACGTCCTGACTTTC
CDR3aa: CASSEQSSGANVLTF
d_gene: .
j_gene: TRBJ2-6
v_gene: TRBV6-1
abundance: once

CDR3nt: TGCGCCAGCAGCCACTTAGCGGGAGGGCCCTACAATGAGCAGTTCTTC
CDR3aa: CASSHLAGGPYNEQFF
d_gene: TRBD2
j_gene: TRBJ2-1
v_gene: TRBV4-1
abundance: .

CDR3nt: TGTGCCAGCAGCCCTCCCACAGGGGGGGTTCGGGGATACGAGCAGTACTTC
CDR3aa: CASSPPTGGVRGYEQYF
d_gene: .
j_gene: TRBJ2-7
v_gene: TRBV4-2
abundance: .

CDR3nt: TGTGCCAGCAGTGAAGCAACGGGACTAGCGGGACCATACGAGCAGTACTTC
CDR3aa: CASSEATGLAGPYEQYF
d_gene: TRBD2
j_gene: TRBJ2-7
v_gene: TRBV6-1
abundance: once

CDR3nt: TGTGCCAGCAGGTTAGGGGGGAGCAACACTGAAGCTTTCTTT
CDR3aa: CASRLGGSNTEAFF
d_gene: .
j_gene: TRBJ1-1
v_gene: TRBV27
abundance: .

CDR3nt: TGCGCCAGCAGCTTTCCCAAGGGTAGCGGGACGTACAATGAGCAGTTCTTC
CDR3aa: CASSFPKGSGTYNEQFF
d_gene: TRBD2
j_gene: TRBJ2-1
v_gene: TRBV5-1
abundance: .

CDR3nt: TGTGCCAGCAGTCCTAAGGGACAGGGGGCATACGAGCAGTACTTC
CDR3aa: CASSPKGQGAYEQYF
d_gene: TRBD1
j_gene: TRBJ2-7
v_gene: TRBV28
abundance: .

CDR3nt: TGCGCCGCCTTGCGGGAGGTCTTGAGGGGCACAGATACGCAGTATTTT
CDR3aa: CAALREVLRGTDTQYF
d_gene: TRBD2
j_gene: TRBJ2-3
v_gene: TRBV10-2
abundance: .

CDR3nt: TGTGCCAGCAGCTCGACTAGTAGGTCCTACAATGAGCAGTTCTTC
CDR3aa: CASSSTSRSYNEQFF
d_gene: .
j_gene: TRBJ2-1
v_gene: TRBV13
abundance: .

CDR3nt: TGTGCCTGGAGTGAGGGGGTTAACACTGAAGCTTTCTTT
CDR3aa: CAWSEGVNTEAFF
d_gene: .
j_gene: TRBJ1-1
v_gene: TRBV30
abundance: .

CDR3nt: TGTGCCAGCAGTTACTCGAACCGGCAGTTCTTC
CDR3aa: CASSYSNRQFF
d_gene: .
j_gene: TRBJ2-1
v_gene: TRBV6-5
abundance: .

CDR3nt: TGTGCCAGCATACAGACTAGCGGGAGTCGGACCTACAATGAGCAGTTCTTC
CDR3aa: CASIQTSGSRTYNEQFF
d_gene: TRBD2
j_gene: TRBJ2-1
v_gene: TRBV27
abundance: .

CDR3nt: TGCAGCGTTGCGGGACAGGGGGGACAAGAGACCCAGTACTTC
CDR3aa: CSVAGQGGQETQYF
d_gene: TRBD1
j_gene: TRBJ2-5
v_gene: TRBV29-1
abundance: .

CDR3nt: TGTGCCAGCAGTGGGAGTAATCAGCCCCAGCATTTT
CDR3aa: CASSGSNQPQHF
d_gene: .
j_gene: TRBJ1-5
v_gene: TRBV27
abundance: once

CDR3nt: TGCGCCAGCAGCAGGATTAGACAGGTCGGTGGCTACACCTTC
CDR3aa: CASSRIRQVGGYTF
d_gene: .
j_gene: TRBJ1-2
v_gene: TRBV4-1
abundance: .

CDR3nt: TGTGCCAGCAGGGGAGAAAGGAGCAATCAGCCCCAGCATTTT
CDR3aa: CASRGERSNQPQHF
d_gene: .
j_gene: TRBJ1-5
v_gene: TRBV2
abundance: .

CDR3nt: TGTGCCAGCAGCCCCCCTGATACGGTACTGAACACTGAAGCTTTCTTT
CDR3aa: CASSPPDTVLNTEAFF
d_gene: .
j_gene: TRBJ1-1
v_gene: TRBV7-8
abundance: .

CDR3nt: TGTGCCAGCAGCGCCCGCGGGGGGCTGGACTATGGCTACACCTTC
CDR3aa: CASSARGGLDYGYTF
d_gene: .
j_gene: TRBJ1-2
v_gene: TRBV21-1
abundance: .

CDR3nt: TGTGCCAGCAGTTACTCAAGCGGGGTTCAAGAGACCCAGTACTTC
CDR3aa: CASSYSSGVQETQYF
d_gene: TRBD2
j_gene: TRBJ2-5
v_gene: TRBV6-5
abundance: few

CDR3nt: TGTGCCAGTAGTATTCGCGGACAGGCCTACGAGCAGTACTTC
CDR3aa: CASSIRGQAYEQYF
d_gene: TRBD1
j_gene: TRBJ2-7
v_gene: TRBV19
abundance: .

CDR3nt: TGCGCCAGCAGTCAGGGCAGGGGGAACACCGGGGAGCTGTTTTTT
CDR3aa: CASSQGRGNTGELFF
d_gene: .
j_gene: TRBJ2-2
v_gene: TRBV10-2
abundance: .

CDR3nt: TGCGCCAGCAGACCCTCAGCGGGAGCAACAGATACGCAGTATTTT
CDR3aa: CASRPSAGATDTQYF
d_gene: TRBD2
j_gene: TRBJ2-3
v_gene: TRBV5-1
abundance: .

CDR3nt: TGCGCCAGCAGCTTGTGGACAGCCTCAGATACGCAGTATTTT
CDR3aa: CASSLWTASDTQYF
d_gene: .
j_gene: TRBJ2-3
v_gene: TRBV5-1
abundance: .

CDR3nt: TGTGCCAGCAGCCCGGGGACCGACAACAGTGAAAAACTGTTTTTT
CDR3aa: CASSPGTDNSEKLFF
d_gene: .
j_gene: TRBJ1-4
v_gene: TRBV7-9
abundance: .

CDR3nt: TGTGCCAGCACCGCACAACGATCCGGAAACACCATATATTTT
CDR3aa: CASTAQRSGNTIYF
d_gene: .
j_gene: TRBJ1-3
v_gene: TRBV6-6
abundance: .

CDR3nt: TGCGCCAGCAGCTTGGAACAGGGAGGCGCTGAAGCTTTCTTT
CDR3aa: CASSLEQGGAEAFF
d_gene: .
j_gene: TRBJ1-1
v_gene: TRBV5-1
abundance: few

CDR3nt: TGCGCCAGCAGCCAAGGGCCAAAGGGGACAGGGGTATCCTACGAGCAGTACTTC
CDR3aa: CASSQGPKGTGVSYEQYF
d_gene: TRBD1
j_gene: TRBJ2-7
v_gene: TRBV4-1
abundance: .

CDR3nt: TGTGCCAGCAGTTACCACAGGGCGAACACTGAAGCTTTCTTT
CDR3aa: CASSYHRANTEAFF
d_gene: .
j_gene: TRBJ1-1
v_gene: TRBV6-5
abundance: .

CDR3nt: TGCGCCAGCAGTGAGTCTTCCTTTGGTGAAAAACTGTTTTTT
CDR3aa: CASSESSFGEKLFF
d_gene: .
j_gene: TRBJ1-4
v_gene: TRBV10-1
abundance: .

CDR3nt: TGTGCCATCAGTGAACCTAGCTCCTACGAGCAGTACTTC
CDR3aa: CAISEPSSYEQYF
d_gene: .
j_gene: TRBJ2-7
v_gene: TRBV10-3
abundance: .

CDR3nt: TGTGCCAGCAGCTTCACGAACACTGAAGCTTTCTTT
CDR3aa: CASSFTNTEAFF
d_gene: .
j_gene: TRBJ1-1
v_gene: TRBV11-2
abundance: .

CDR3nt: TGTGCCAGCAGTTCTTGGGGGAGGGGAGGCGCTGAAGCTTTCTTT
CDR3aa: CASSSWGRGGAEAFF
d_gene: .
j_gene: TRBJ1-1
v_gene: TRBV6-5
abundance: .

CDR3nt: TGTGCCAGCAGCCGCAGCCGGGAGGGCCTGGACACCGGGGAGCTGTTTTTT
CDR3aa: CASSRSREGLDTGELFF
d_gene: TRBD2
j_gene: TRBJ2-2
v_gene: TRBV7-2
abundance: .

CDR3nt: TGCGCCAGCAGCTTGGCCGGGGCCAGGGGAGCTTTCTTT
CDR3aa: CASSLAGARGAFF
d_gene: .
j_gene: TRBJ1-1
v_gene: TRBV5-1
abundance: .

CDR3nt: TGTGCCAGCAGTGACTCTATCGACTCTGGGGCCAACGTCCTGACTTTC
CDR3aa: CASSDSIDSGANVLTF
d_gene: .
j_gene: TRBJ2-6
v_gene: TRBV6-4
abundance: once

CDR3nt: TGTGCCAGCGAACCGGGACAGGGGTTCAATGAGCAGTTCTTC
CDR3aa: CASEPGQGFNEQFF
d_gene: TRBD1
j_gene: TRBJ2-1
v_gene: TRBV2
abundance: .

CDR3nt: TGTGCCAGCAGCTTTGGCGCAGGGGCTTTCTTT
CDR3aa: CASSFGAGAFF
d_gene: .
j_gene: TRBJ1-1
v_gene: TRBV5-5
abundance: .

CDR3nt: TGTGCCAGCAGCTTTTGGAGACAGGGCTACACCGGGGAGCTGTTTTTT
CDR3aa: CASSFWRQGYTGELFF
d_gene: TRBD1
j_gene: TRBJ2-2
v_gene: TRBV11-2
abundance: .

CDR3nt: TGTGCCAGCAGCTTAGACGGGCAGGTCTACGAGCAGTACTTC
CDR3aa: CASSLDGQVYEQYF
d_gene: .
j_gene: TRBJ2-7
v_gene: TRBV7-2
abundance: .

CDR3nt: TGCGCCAGCAGCCCGGGACAGGGGTACTACGAGCAGTACTTC
CDR3aa: CASSPGQGYYEQYF
d_gene: TRBD1
j_gene: TRBJ2-7
v_gene: TRBV5-1
abundance: few

CDR3nt: TGTGCCAGCAGCCCGGCCCGGTACCAAGAGACCCAGTACTTC
CDR3aa: CASSPARYQETQYF
d_gene: .
j_gene: TRBJ2-5
v_gene: TRBV11-2
abundance: once